This T cell receptor beta chain derives from a study of cytotoxic CD8 clonotypes in ibrutinib-treated CLL. Overall study: Among the patients, roughly 12 presented as relapsed/refractory and 15 as treatment-naive; 17 to 18 showed unmutated IGHV.

This clone appeared a single time. Profiled with immunoSEQ multiplex PCR; TCRdb holds only in-frame clones, not every one. The sample shows 20,000 to 25,000 clones, around 70% of them seen only once. The germline CDR1 and CDR2 sequences are MDHEN and SYDVKM. CDR3 size: 17 residues. With 3 bases clipped from V and 6 bases from J, the junction kept 14 bases outside the gene matches. The sequences come from PBMCs, collected before ibrutinib treatment. This receptor was taken from a human donor with chronic lymphocytic leukemia. The chain couples TRBV28 to TRBJ1-5; the match to TRBD1 covers 7 bases. In DNA form, the CDR3 reads TGTGCCAGCAGTTTTTGGGGGGGCCGCCAGGGGGTTCAGCCCCAGCATTTT. Amino acid sequence: CASSFWGGRQGVQPQHF.